There are a few counts of the clone carrying this TCR beta chain. Its antigen remains unidentified. The study treated chemo-refractory metastatic non-small-cell lung cancer patients with focal radiation plus ipilimumab CTLA-4 blockade. This entry comes from a study of radiotherapy plus CTLA-4 blockade in lung cancer. At the level of the study: The study recorded objective responses in roughly a sixth of patients and disease control in 31%.

This CDR3 is 15 amino acids long. Germline V gene lookup returns CDR1 SGDLS and CDR2 YYNGEE. Trimming took 0 bases from V and 3 from J; bases not matched to a gene: 3. The data were produced by immunoSEQ multiplex PCR, yet TCRdb's version contains in-frame clones alone and is incomplete. The profile shows roughly 62,000 clones, 70% to 85% of them singletons. Study-wide findings and caveats: Among blood TCR repertoires after radiotherapy plus ipilimumab, tumor-derived clones expanded. Together with interferon-beta, which increased in serum after radiation, early dynamic changes in blood T cell clones were reportedly the best predictors of response.

The receptor comes from a human donor with non-small cell lung cancer who had a complete response to radiotherapy plus ipilimumab. This specimen consisted of peripheral blood, obtained from a patient treated with radiotherapy plus ipilimumab. This chain uses TRBV9 with TRBJ2-5, with 9 bases matching TRBD2. The CDR3 bases are TGTGCCAGCAGCGTAGCTCCTAGCGGGGAAGAGACCCAGTACTTC. This sequence encodes CASSVAPSGEETQYF.